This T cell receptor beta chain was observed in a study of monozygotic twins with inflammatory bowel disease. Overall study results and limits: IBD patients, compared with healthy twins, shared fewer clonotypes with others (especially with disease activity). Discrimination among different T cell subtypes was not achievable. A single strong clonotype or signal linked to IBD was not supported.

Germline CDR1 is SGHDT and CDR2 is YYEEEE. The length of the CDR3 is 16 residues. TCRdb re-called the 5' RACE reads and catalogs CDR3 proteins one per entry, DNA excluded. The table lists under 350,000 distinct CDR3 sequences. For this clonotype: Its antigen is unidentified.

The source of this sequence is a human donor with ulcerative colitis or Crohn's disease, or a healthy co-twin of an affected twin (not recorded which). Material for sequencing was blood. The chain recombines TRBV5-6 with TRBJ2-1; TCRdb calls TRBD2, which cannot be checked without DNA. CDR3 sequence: CASSLSLAGGYNEQFF.